The entry below describes one T cell receptor (beta chain). Its cognate antigen is unknown. This entry is derived from a study of shared clonotypes between healthy human individuals. Regarding the study as a whole: Sampling included only blood; tissue repertoires likely differ.

Samples underwent the assay at deep level. Libraries were prepared by immunoSEQ multiplex PCR; TCRdb keeps only in-frame clonotypes and omits some of them. This table holds about 2.4 million clones, approximately 92% found once. This CDR3 is built from 15 residues. The V end lost 1 base, the J end lost 1 base, and 10 bases lay between the germline ends. The germline CDR1 and CDR2 sequences are MGHDK and SYGVNS. Within Nashville, Tennessee resided all donors, each a Caucasian adult. This chain links TRBV25-1 with TRBJ1-2; D may be TRBD1 (5 bases). The sequence came from a man younger than 30 in good health. The sample was naive CD4+ T cells sorted from blood. The subset denotes: CD45RA+ positively selected. The DNA for the CDR3 is TGTGCCAGCAGTGAATTCGGGACGAATAACTATGGCTACACCTTC. Amino acid sequence: CASSEFGTNNYGYTF.